In this sample, the clone carrying this TCR beta chain turned up once. The sample is drawn from a study of T cell changes during pregnancy in multiple sclerosis. The V gene's germline CDR1 is SGHVS and CDR2 FNYEAQ. The CDR3 runs 13 residues. V shed 3 bases and J shed 5 bases, with 8 bases lying between them. Profiled with immunoSEQ multiplex PCR; TCRdb holds only in-frame clones, not every one. The sample lists about 67,000 clones; 92% were seen once. The material was peripheral blood, obtained in the second trimester of pregnancy. The receptor was derived from a female donor in good health, enrolled as a control in a pregnancy study. The chain links TRBV7-6 to TRBJ2-1, with D possibly TRBD2 on 6 matching bases. The CDR3 DNA follows: TGTGCCAGCAGCTTGGCGGGAAACAATGAGCAGTTCTTC. Protein: CASSLAGNNEQFF.